The sample holds one count of the clone carrying this T cell receptor (beta chain). Its antigen is unidentified. This record comes from a study of cytomegalovirus exposure and HLA in healthy donors. Whole-study findings and limits: Subsequent analysis showed first-cohort TCR clusters tending to co-occur in 120 validation repertoires.

Assay: immunoSEQ multiplex PCR; the TCRdb copy retains only in-frame clones and omits some. The sample lists some 60,000 clones; about 96% were seen once. These donors were members of the approximately 110-subject validation cohort, a group separate from the approximately 640-subject first cohort. Germline CDR1 is MNHEY and CDR2 is SMNVEV (reference sequence). CDR3 length equals 14 residues. V gave up 1 base and J gave up 6 bases; unmatched junction bases: 0. The V gene is TRBV27, the J gene TRBJ1-4, with 9 bases identical to TRBD1. The sample consisted of PBMCs. This clonotype originated in a man younger than 30 in good health and CMV-seronegative. CDR3 in DNA: TGTGCCAGCAGTTTATACAGGGGGCATGAAAAACTGTTTTTT. It encodes CASSLYRGHEKLFF.